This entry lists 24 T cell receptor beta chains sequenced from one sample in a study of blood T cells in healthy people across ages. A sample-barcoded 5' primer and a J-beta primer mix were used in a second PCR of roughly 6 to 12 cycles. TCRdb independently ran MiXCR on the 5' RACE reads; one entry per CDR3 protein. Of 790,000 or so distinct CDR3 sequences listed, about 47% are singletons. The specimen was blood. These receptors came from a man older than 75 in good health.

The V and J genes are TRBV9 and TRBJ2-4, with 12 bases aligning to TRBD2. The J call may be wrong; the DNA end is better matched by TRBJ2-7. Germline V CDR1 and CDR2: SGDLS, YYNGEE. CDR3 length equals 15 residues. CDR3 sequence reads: CASSGGTSGPDEQYF. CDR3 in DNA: TGTGCCAGCAGCGGAGGGACTAGCGGGCCAGACGAGCAGTACTTC.

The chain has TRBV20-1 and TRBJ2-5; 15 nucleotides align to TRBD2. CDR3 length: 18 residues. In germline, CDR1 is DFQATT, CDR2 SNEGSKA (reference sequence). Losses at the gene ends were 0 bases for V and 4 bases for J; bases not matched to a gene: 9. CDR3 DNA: TGCAGTGCTAGAGATGCCCTTCGGACTAGCGGGAGGGGAGAGACCCAGTACTTC. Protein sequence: CSARDALRTSGRGETQYF.

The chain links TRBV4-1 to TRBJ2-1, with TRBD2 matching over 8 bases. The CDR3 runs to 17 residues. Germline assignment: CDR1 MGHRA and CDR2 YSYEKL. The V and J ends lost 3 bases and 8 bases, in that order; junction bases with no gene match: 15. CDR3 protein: CASSHSKLADPGDEQFF. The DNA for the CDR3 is TGCGCCAGCAGCCATTCAAAACTAGCGGACCCTGGGGATGAGCAGTTCTTC.

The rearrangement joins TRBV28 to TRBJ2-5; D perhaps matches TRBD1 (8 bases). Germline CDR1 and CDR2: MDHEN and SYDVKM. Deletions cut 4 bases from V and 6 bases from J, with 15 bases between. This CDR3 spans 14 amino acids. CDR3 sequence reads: CASSSGQGGKTQYF. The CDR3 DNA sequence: TGTGCCAGCAGTTCCGGACAGGGAGGGAAGACCCAGTACTTC.

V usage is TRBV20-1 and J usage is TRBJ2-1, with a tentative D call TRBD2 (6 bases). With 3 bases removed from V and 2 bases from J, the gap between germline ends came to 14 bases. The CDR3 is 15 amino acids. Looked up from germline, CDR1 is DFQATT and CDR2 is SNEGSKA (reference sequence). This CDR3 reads CSARGREFPYNEQFF. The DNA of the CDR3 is TGCAGTGCTAGGGGTCGGGAGTTCCCCTACAATGAGCAGTTCTTC.

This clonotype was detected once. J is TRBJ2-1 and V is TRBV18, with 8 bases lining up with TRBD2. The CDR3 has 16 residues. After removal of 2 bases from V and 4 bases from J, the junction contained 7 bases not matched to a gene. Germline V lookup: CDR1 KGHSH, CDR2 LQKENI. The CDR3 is CASSPGGLAGYNEQFF. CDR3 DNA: TGTGCCAGCTCACCAGGGGGCCTAGCGGGTTACAATGAGCAGTTCTTC.

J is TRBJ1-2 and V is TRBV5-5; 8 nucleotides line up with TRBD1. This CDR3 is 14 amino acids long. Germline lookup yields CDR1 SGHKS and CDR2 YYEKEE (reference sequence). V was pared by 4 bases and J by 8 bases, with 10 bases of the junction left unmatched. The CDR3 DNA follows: TGTGCCAGCAGCCTTGCTGGGACAGGCCACGGCTACACCTTC. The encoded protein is CASSLAGTGHGYTF.

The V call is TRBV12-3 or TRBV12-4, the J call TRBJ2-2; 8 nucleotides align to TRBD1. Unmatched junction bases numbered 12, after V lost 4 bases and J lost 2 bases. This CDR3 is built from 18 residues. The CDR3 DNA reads TGTGCCAGCAGTTCTCCGGACAGGGATACACTCAACACCGGGGAGCTGTTTTTT. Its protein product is CASSSPDRDTLNTGELFF.

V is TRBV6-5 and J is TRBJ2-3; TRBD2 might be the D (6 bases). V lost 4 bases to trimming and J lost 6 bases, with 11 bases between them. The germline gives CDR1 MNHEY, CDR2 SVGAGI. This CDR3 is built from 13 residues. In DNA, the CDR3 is TGTGCCAGCAGTTGGGGGGAGTTGGATACGCAGTATTTT. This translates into CASSWGELDTQYF.

The CDR3 loop is CASSHSGTALNIQYF. In DNA form, the CDR3 reads TGTGCCAGCAGCCACTCCGGGACAGCGCTAAACATTCAGTACTTC. V and J are TRBV14 and TRBJ2-4; TRBD1 matches 7 bases. Germline CDR1 SGHDN, CDR2 FVKESK. V lost 3 bases to trimming and J lost 6 bases; unmatched junction nucleotides: 8. This CDR3 contains 15 residues.

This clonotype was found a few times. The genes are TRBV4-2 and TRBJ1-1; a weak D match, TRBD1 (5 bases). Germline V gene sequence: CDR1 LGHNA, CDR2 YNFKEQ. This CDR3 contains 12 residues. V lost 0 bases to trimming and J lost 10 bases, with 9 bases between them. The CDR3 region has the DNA TGTGCCAGCAGCCAAGACCCGGGGGGAGCTTTCTTT. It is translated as CASSQDPGGAFF.

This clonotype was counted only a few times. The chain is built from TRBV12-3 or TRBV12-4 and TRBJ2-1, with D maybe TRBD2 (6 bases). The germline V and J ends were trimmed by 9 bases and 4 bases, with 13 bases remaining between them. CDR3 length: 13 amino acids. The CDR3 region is CASRASEYNEQFF. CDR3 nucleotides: TGTGCCAGTCGGGCTAGCGAGTACAATGAGCAGTTCTTC.

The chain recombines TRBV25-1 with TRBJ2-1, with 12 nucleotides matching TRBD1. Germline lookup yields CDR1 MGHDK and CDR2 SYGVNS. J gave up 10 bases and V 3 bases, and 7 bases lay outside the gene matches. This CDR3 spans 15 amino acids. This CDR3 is CASSDRDRGQREQFF. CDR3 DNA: TGTGCCAGCAGTGACCGGGACAGGGGGCAAAGGGAGCAGTTCTTC.

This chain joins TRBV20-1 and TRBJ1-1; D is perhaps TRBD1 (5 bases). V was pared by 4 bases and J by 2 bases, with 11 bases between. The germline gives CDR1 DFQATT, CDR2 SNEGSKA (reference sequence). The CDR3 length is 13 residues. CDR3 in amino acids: CSATSGPNTEAFF. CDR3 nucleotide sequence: TGCAGTGCTACCTCGGGACCAAACACTGAAGCTTTCTTT.

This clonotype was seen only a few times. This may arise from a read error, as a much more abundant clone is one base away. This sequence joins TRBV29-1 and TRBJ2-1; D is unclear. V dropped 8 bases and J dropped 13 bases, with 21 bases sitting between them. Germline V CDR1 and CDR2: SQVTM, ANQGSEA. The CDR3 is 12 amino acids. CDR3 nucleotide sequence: TGCAGCCTGTTGGCAGCCCAAGAGACCCAGTTCTTC. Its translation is CSLLAAQETQFF.

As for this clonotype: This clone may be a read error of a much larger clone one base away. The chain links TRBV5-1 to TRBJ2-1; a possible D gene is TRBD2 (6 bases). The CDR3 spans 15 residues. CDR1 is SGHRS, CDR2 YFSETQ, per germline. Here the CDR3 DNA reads TGCGCCAGCAGCTTTCGGGAGAGCTCCTACAATGAGCGGTTCTTC. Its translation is CASSFRESSYNERFF.

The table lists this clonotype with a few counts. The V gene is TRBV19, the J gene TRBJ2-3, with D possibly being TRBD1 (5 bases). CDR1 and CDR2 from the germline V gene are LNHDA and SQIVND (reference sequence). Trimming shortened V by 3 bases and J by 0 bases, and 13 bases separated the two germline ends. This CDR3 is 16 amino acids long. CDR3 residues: CASSILTTDSTDTQYF. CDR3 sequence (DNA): TGTGCCAGTAGTATTCTCACGACAGATAGCACAGATACGCAGTATTTT. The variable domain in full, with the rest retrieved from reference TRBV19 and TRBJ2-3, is DGGITQSPKYLFRKEGQNVTLSCEQNLNHDAMYWYRQDPGQGLRLIYYSQIVNDFQKGDIAEGYSVSREKKESFPLTVTSAQKNPTAFYLCASSILTTDSTDTQYFGPGTRLTVL.

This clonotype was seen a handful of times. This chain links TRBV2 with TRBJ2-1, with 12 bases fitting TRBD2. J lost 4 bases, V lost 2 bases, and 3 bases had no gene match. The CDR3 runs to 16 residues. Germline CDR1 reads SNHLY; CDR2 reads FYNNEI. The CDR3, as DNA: TGTGCCAGCAGTGAACGGACTAGCGGGACTTACAATGAGCAGTTCTTC. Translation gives CASSERTSGTYNEQFF.

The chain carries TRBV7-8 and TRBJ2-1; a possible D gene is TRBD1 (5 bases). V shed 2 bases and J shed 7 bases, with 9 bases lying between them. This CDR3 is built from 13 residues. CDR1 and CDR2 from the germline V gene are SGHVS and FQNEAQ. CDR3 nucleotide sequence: TGTGCCAGCAGCTTATATCAGGGTAATGAGCAGTTCTTC. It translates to CASSLYQGNEQFF.

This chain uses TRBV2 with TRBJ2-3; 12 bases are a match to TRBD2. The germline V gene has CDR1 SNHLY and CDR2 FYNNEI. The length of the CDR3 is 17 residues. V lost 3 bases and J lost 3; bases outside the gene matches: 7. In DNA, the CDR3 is TGTGCCAGCAGTGACCTAGCGGGAGGGCCTAAGACAGATACGCAGTATTTT. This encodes CASSDLAGGPKTDTQYF.

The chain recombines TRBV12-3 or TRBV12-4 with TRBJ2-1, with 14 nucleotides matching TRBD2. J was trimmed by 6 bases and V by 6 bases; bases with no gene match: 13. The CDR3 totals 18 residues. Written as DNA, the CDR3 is TGTGCCAGCAGCCCAACCGGGACTAGCGGGAGACTAAGCAATGAGCAGTTCTTC. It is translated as CASSPTGTSGRLSNEQFF.

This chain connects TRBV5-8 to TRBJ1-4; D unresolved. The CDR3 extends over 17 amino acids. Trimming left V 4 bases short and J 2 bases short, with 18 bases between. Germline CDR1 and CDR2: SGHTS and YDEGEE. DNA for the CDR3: TGTGCCAGCAGCCCTGCAAGTCGGGGTAGGACTAATGAAAAACTGTTTTTT. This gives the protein CASSPASRGRTNEKLFF. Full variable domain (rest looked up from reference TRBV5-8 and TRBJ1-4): EAGVTQSPTHLIKTRGQQATLRCSPISGHTSVYWYQQALGLGLQFLLWYDEGEERNRGNFPPRFSGRQFPNYSSELNVNALELEDSALYLCASSPASRGRTNEKLFFGSGTQLSVL.

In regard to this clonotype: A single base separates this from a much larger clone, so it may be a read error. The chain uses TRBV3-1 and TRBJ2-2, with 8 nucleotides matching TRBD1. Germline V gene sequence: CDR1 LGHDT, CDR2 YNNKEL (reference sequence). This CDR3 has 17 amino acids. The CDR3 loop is CASSQDTGGTNTGEPFF. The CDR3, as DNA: TGTGCCAGCAGCCAAGACACAGGGGGAACCAACACCGGGGAGCCGTTTTTT.

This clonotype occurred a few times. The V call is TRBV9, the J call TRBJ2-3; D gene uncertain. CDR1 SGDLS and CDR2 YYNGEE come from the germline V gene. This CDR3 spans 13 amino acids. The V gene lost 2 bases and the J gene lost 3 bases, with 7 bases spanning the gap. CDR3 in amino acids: CASSVVNTDTQYF. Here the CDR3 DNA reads TGTGCCAGCAGCGTCGTAAATACAGATACGCAGTATTTT.